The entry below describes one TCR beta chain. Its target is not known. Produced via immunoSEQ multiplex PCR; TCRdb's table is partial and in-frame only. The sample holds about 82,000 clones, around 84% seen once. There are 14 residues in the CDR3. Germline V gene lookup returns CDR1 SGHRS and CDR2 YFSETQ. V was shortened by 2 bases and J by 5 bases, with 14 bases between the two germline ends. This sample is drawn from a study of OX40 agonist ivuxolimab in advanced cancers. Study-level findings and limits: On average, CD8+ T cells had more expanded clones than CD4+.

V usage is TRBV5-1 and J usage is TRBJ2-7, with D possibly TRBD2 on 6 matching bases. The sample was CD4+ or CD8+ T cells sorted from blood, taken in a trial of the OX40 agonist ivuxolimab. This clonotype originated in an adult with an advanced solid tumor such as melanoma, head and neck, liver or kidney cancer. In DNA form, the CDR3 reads TGCGCCAGCAGCTTCCCCGGGACTTCCAACGAGCAGTACTTC. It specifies CASSFPGTSNEQYF.